One and the same sample provided the 14 T cell receptor beta chains below, sequenced in a study of tumor-infiltrating lymphocytes in primary liver carcinoma. A primer in the constant region served to generate TCR beta cDNA from 500 ng of total RNA. Slightly modified ARM-PCR, run as three nested multiplex PCR rounds, produced the TCR beta libraries. The two initial PCR rounds, ten to eleven cycles each, used TRBV1-TRBV30 forward and C-beta reverse primers. TCRdb fed the multiplex PCR reads into MiXCR, producing one record per CDR3 protein. The sample shows 100,000 to 150,000 distinct CDR3 sequences, less than 80% of them seen only once. Bulk tissue was left unsorted, and RNA and DNA were co-extracted from 20-30 mg of it. Source material: liver tumor tissue from sampling region 1. Subset: tumor region T1, superior pole. The receptor source for this set is a woman aged 60 to 75 with primary liver carcinoma and hepatitis B virus infection.

Details on this clonotype: One end of the junction is discordant with germline, which a read error may explain. This chain connects TRBV11-2 to TRBJ2-7; D not certain. Per the germline V gene, CDR1 is SGHAT and CDR2 is FQNNGV. The length of the CDR3 is 11 residues. CDR3 region: CASTAGYGQYF. The CDR3 region has the DNA TGTGCCAGCACCGCCGGCTACGGGCAGTACTTC.

Notes on this clonotype: A much larger clone is a single base away; this may be a read error. V usage is TRBV11-2 and J usage is TRBJ2-3; D tentatively reads TRBD1 or TRBD2 (5 bases each). Germline CDR1 SGHAT, CDR2 FQNNGV. The CDR3 contains 15 residues. The CDR3 here is CASSLDRGRTDTQRF. In DNA, the CDR3 is TGTGCCAGCAGCTTAGATCGGGGCCGCACAGATACGCAGCGTTTT.

A note on this clonotype: One end of the junction is discordant with germline, which a read error may explain. CDR3 region: CARSLDPRGGKQFF. The CDR3 DNA reads TGTGCCCGCAGCTTAGATCCCAGGGGGGGTAAGCAGTTCTTC. This chain joins TRBV11-2 and TRBJ2-1, with D perhaps matching TRBD1 or TRBD2 (7 bases each). This CDR3 is built from 14 residues. Germline CDR1 reads SGHAT; CDR2 reads FQNNGV.

This clonotype was found many times. The gene calls are TRBV11-2 and TRBJ1-4, with D perhaps TRBD1 (6 bases). Trimming took off 6 bases at V and 0 bases at J, with 8 bases between the two ends. This CDR3 comprises 14 residues. CDR1 and CDR2 (germline): SGHAT, FQNNGV. As DNA, the CDR3 is TGTGCCAGCAGTCGACAGGCAACTAATGAAAAACTGTTTTTT. Its translation is CASSRQATNEKLFF.

Concerning this clonotype: The conserved closing phenylalanine or tryptophan is absent in this CDR3, likely reflecting a read error. J is TRBJ2-1 and V is TRBV11-2; D not certain. CDR3 size: 15 residues. The germline gives CDR1 SGHAT, CDR2 FQNNGV. This CDR3 reads CTSSLDGSSHNEQFL. DNA of the CDR3: TGTACCAGCAGCTTAGATGGTAGCTCCCACAATGAGCAGTTCTTA.

In its sample, this clonotype was seen many times. The chain links TRBV12-3 or TRBV12-4 to TRBJ1-5, with D unresolved. The germline V and J ends were trimmed by 10 bases and 5 bases, with 15 bases remaining between them. This CDR3 is built from 13 residues. The CDR3 region has the DNA TGTGCCACCTCGGACTCTGGGGATCAGCCCCAGCATTTT. It codes for CATSDSGDQPQHF.

Remarks on this clonotype: Germline is not matched at one junction end, which may reflect a read error. The J gene is TRBJ2-3, the V gene TRBV29-1, with TRBD2 as a possible D gene (5 bases). In germline, CDR1 is SQVTM, CDR2 ANQGSEA. This CDR3 has 15 amino acids. Written as DNA, the CDR3 is TGTAGCGTTGAAGGACTGGAGACGTGCACAGATACGCAGTATTTT. Residues: CSVEGLETCTDTQYF.

This clonotype occurred many times. The V call is TRBV10-3, the J call TRBJ2-1; D might be TRBD2 (6 bases). This CDR3 is built from 14 residues. Germline loops: CDR1 ENHRY, CDR2 SYGVKD. V lost 0 bases and J 6 bases, leaving 9 bases between the germline ends. CDR3 nucleotides: TGTGCCATCAGTGAGTCGGGGGGAACCAATGAGCAGTTCTTC. Translated, it gives CAISESGGTNEQFF.

This clonotype showed up just a few times. This chain connects TRBV30 to TRBJ1-1, with D uncertain. V shed 1 base and J shed 0 bases, with 9 bases lying between them. CDR1 is GTSNPN and CDR2 is SVGIG in the germline V gene (reference sequence). The CDR3 spans 14 residues. CDR3 coding DNA: TGTGCCTGGAGTGGTACGATAATGAACACTGAAGCTTTCTTT. As protein: CAWSGTIMNTEAFF.

About this clonotype: One junction end does not reproduce the germline sequence, and a read error may be involved. The chain combines TRBV6-6 with TRBJ1-2; possibly TRBD1 for D (6 bases). From germline, CDR1 is MNHNY and CDR2 SVGAGI (reference sequence). The CDR3 is 13 amino acids. As DNA, the CDR3 is TGTGCCAGCAGTGAAACAGGGACGGTTTGCTGCACATTC. This sequence encodes CASSETGTVCCTF.

Note on this clonotype: A much bigger clone sits one base away, suggesting this may be a read error. V usage is TRBV6-1 and J usage is TRBJ1-5, with D hard to call. Germline lookup yields CDR1 MNHNS and CDR2 SASEGT. The CDR3 consists of 15 residues. With 3 bases removed from V and 7 bases from J, the gap between germline ends came to 16 bases. DNA for the CDR3: TGTGCCAGCAGTGACCTTCGTGGAAATCGGCAGCCCCAGCATTTT. The encoded protein is CASSDLRGNRQPQHF.

The CDR3, as DNA: TGTGACAACAGCTTAGAGGGAGCGGGAGGGATCACAGATACGCAGTATTTT. Translation: CDNSLEGAGGITDTQYF. The chain recombines TRBV11-3 with TRBJ2-3; 10 positions match TRBD2. Per the germline V gene, CDR1 is SGHNT and CDR2 is YENEEA. The CDR3 length is 17 residues. The full variable domain, rest sourced from reference TRBV11-3 and TRBJ2-3, is EAGVVQSPRYKIIEKKQPVAFWCNPISGHNTLYWYLQNLGQGPELLIRYENEEAVDDSQLPKDRFSAERLKGVDSTLKIQPAELGDSAVYLCDNSLEGAGGITDTQYFGPGTRLTVL.

Notes on this clonotype: This may stem from a read error, because a much larger clone lies one nucleotide away. This sequence joins TRBV6-6 and TRBJ1-1; D uncertain. The CDR3 consists of 14 residues. The ends were cut back, 2 bases at V and 0 bases at J, with 7 bases in the middle. Germline V gives CDR1 MNHNY, CDR2 SVGAGI (reference sequence). The chain's CDR3 is CASSYGSLNTEAFF. In DNA form, the CDR3 reads TGTGCCAGCAGTTACGGATCACTGAACACTGAAGCTTTCTTT.

This clonotype appeared many times. The chain uses TRBV4-1 and TRBJ2-1; D tentatively reads TRBD1 or TRBD2 (5 bases each). Between the trimmed V and J ends, which lost 1 base and 4 bases, there was a span of 11 bases. The CDR3 is 15 amino acids. Per the germline V gene, CDR1 is MGHRA and CDR2 is YSYEKL. The CDR3 sequence is CASSQGGRTYNEQFF. The CDR3 nucleotides read TGCGCCAGCAGCCAAGGGGGACGGACGTACAATGAGCAGTTCTTC.